This T cell receptor (beta chain) was found in a study of blood T cell repertoires in COVID-19. At the level of the study: Some COVID-19 samples were acute and others convalescent; all came from the United States, Italy and Spain.

Study processing details: Reference gene primer amplification in the assay estimated nucleated cell counts. Clones were sequenced by immunoSEQ multiplex PCR, and TCRdb holds only the in-frame ones, with some missing. V and J calls and clone size are given by that table; D and trimming were obtained from the DNA. The sample includes 200,000 to 250,000 clones, around nine tenths of them seen just once. V was pared by 0 bases and J by 3 bases, with 4 bases of the junction left unmatched. Germline V lookup: CDR1 SGHRS, CDR2 YFSETQ. This CDR3 has 15 amino acids. The sequence came from a woman in her thirties or forties with acute or convalescent COVID-19. The sequenced sample consisted of peripheral blood. The chain combines TRBV5-1 with TRBJ2-3; TRBD2 aligns across 7 bases. The CDR3 spells CASSLVAGRTDTQYF. CDR3 in DNA: TGCGCCAGCAGCTTGGTAGCGGGTCGGACAGATACGCAGTATTTT.